This T cell receptor (beta chain) was sequenced for a study of T cell responses to AZD1222 COVID-19 vaccine. TCRdb's copy holds only in-frame clones and misses some; the assay was immunoSEQ multiplex PCR. The data show 150,000 to 200,000 clones, with approximately 88% seen just once and around 1% held by the top ten. Germline-derived CDR1 and CDR2 are SGHDT and YYEEEE. The CDR3 sequence is 15 residues long. Losses at the gene ends were 3 bases for V and 4 bases for J; bases not matched to a gene: 6. Sequenced material: peripheral blood, taken 28 days after the second AZD1222 dose. V usage is TRBV5-6 and J usage is TRBJ2-5, with TRBD2 matching 10 bases. The source of this sequence is an adult who received the AZD1222 COVID-19 vaccine. The CDR3 reads CASSSSGGARETQYF. CDR3 DNA sequence: TGTGCCAGCAGCTCCAGCGGGGGGGCGAGAGAGACCCAGTACTTC.